The sequence of this TCR beta chain was determined in a study of blood T cell repertoires in COVID-19. This CDR3 has 12 amino acids. Germline assignment: CDR1 LGHDT and CDR2 YNNKEL (reference sequence). The germline V and J ends were trimmed by 3 bases and 8 bases, with 8 bases remaining between them. Libraries were prepared by immunoSEQ multiplex PCR; TCRdb keeps only in-frame clonotypes and omits some of them. The data contain a few hundred thousand clones, around 89% of them singletons. The genes are TRBV3-1 (or the pseudogene TRBV3-2) and TRBJ2-1; no clear D gene. The sequencing sample was made of peripheral blood. This TCR derives from a woman aged 45 to 65 with COVID-19, enrolled during active disease. This chain's CDR3 is CASSHGVDEQFF. The CDR3 DNA reads TGTGCCAGCAGCCATGGAGTAGATGAGCAGTTCTTC.